The source of this T cell receptor (beta chain) is a study of blood T cell repertoires in COVID-19. Across the study: COVID-19 samples collected from the United States, Italy and Spain covered acute and convalescent phases. Sources were T cells, B-cell-depleted T cells, or PBMCs; the material itself was cDNA or gDNA.

Germline values: CDR1 MNHEY, CDR2 SVGAGI. Trimming at V came to 9 bases and at J to 1 base, leaving 4 bases not matched to a gene. The CDR3 loop spans 14 amino acids. Authors' processing steps: How many nucleated cells were present was estimated from reference gene primer amplification. The repertoire was sequenced with immunoSEQ multiplex PCR; TCRdb's copy has only in-frame clones and lacks some. The DNA gave D and trimming, while V, J and clone size come from that table. The sample carries about 76,000 clones, 82% recorded once. The clonotype comes from a human donor in a cohort sampled during active COVID-19. The chain couples TRBV6-5 to TRBJ2-5, with TRBD2 matching over 11 bases. The sequenced material came from peripheral blood. As DNA, the CDR3 is TGTGCCAGTCGACTAGCGGGGCCCCAAGAGACCCAGTACTTC. Its protein product is CASRLAGPQETQYF.